Listed here are 26 T cell receptor beta chains from one sample, sequenced in a study of cytomegalovirus exposure and HLA in healthy donors. PCR amplification relied on 60 Vbeta primers (plus 13 Jbeta primers). Here immunoSEQ multiplex PCR was the method, and the copy in TCRdb shows in-frame clones only, minus some. Seen here are 100,000 or so clones, 79% observed once, and the top ten hold approximately 4.1%. The sequenced sample consisted of PBMCs. The receptors originated from a female donor in good health and CMV-seropositive.

The rearrangement links TRBV15 to TRBJ1-2; 10 bases line up with TRBD1. This CDR3 has 20 residues. Germline CDR1 LNHNV, CDR2 YYDKDF (reference sequence). V shed 0 bases and J 0 bases; nucleotides not matched to a gene: 13. CDR3 coding DNA: TGTGCCACCAGCAGAGATCGAACGGGGACAGGGGCGAAACCTAACTATGGCTACACCTTC. It codes for CATSRDRTGTGAKPNYGYTF.

This rearrangement joins TRBV9 to TRBJ2-5, with TRBD1 matching over 9 bases. The J call is uncertain, as TRBJ2-7 better fits the DNA end. CDR3 length: 16 amino acids. Germline V gene sequence: CDR1 SGDLS, CDR2 YYNGEE. The CDR3: CASSASTGTGHYEQYF. The CDR3 DNA reads TGTGCCAGCAGCGCCTCCACCGGGACAGGGCACTACGAGCAGTACTTC.

The chain links TRBV5-4 to TRBJ1-2; 7 bases agree with TRBD1. With 0 bases clipped from V and 3 bases from J, the junction kept 2 bases outside the gene matches. Germline values: CDR1 SGHNT, CDR2 YYREEE (reference sequence). The CDR3 loop spans 14 amino acids. The CDR3 loop is CASSLEGAHYGYTF. CDR3 nucleotides: TGTGCCAGCAGCTTGGAGGGGGCCCACTATGGCTACACCTTC.

This rearrangement joins TRBV6-5 to TRBJ1-4; D perhaps matches TRBD1 (6 bases). The length of the CDR3 is 14 residues. The V end was cut by 6 bases, the J end by 0 bases, with 8 bases between. Looked up from germline, CDR1 is MNHEY and CDR2 is SVGAGI. The chain's CDR3 is CASRTGATNEKLFF. The CDR3 DNA is TGTGCCAGCAGGACAGGTGCAACTAATGAAAAACTGTTTTTT.

To note about this clone: The germline gene is not matched at one end of the junction; a read error may be the cause. The genes are TRBV6-6 and TRBJ2-6; the D gene is possibly TRBD2 (6 bases). The germline gives CDR1 MNHNY, CDR2 SVGAGI (reference sequence). There are 16 residues in the CDR3. The CDR3: CASTYPAGTGANGLTF. CDR3 coding DNA: TGTGCCAGCACCTACCCCGCGGGGACTGGGGCCAACGGCCTGACTTTC.

The chain uses TRBV4-1 and TRBJ2-7, with a possible D match to TRBD2 (7 bases). Trimming took 0 bases from V and 1 from J, leaving 16 bases between them. This CDR3 comprises 17 residues. Germline CDR1 and CDR2: MGHRA and YSYEKL. CDR3 in DNA: TGCGCCAGCAGCCAAGATAGGGGGGGGACCATATCCTACGAGCAGTACTTC. The encoded protein is CASSQDRGGTISYEQYF.

The V call is TRBV2, the J call TRBJ2-4; 10 nucleotides agree with TRBD1. This CDR3 is built from 16 residues. Germline CDR1 SNHLY, CDR2 FYNNEI. The V segment lost 6 bases and the J segment 0 bases; nucleotides outside the gene matches: 5. The DNA of the CDR3 is TGTGCCAGCAGCCCCGGGACAGGGGTAGCCAAAAACATTCAGTACTTC. This encodes CASSPGTGVAKNIQYF.

This clone was seen only once. The genes are TRBV19 and TRBJ2-1; 8 bases match TRBD1. J was trimmed by 8 bases and V by 1 base; bases with no gene match: 1. Germline loops: CDR1 LNHDA, CDR2 SQIVND (reference sequence). This CDR3 comprises 13 residues. DNA for the CDR3: TGTGCCAGTAGTATAGCAGGGGGCGATGAGCAGTTCTTC. Translation gives CASSIAGGDEQFF.

This rearrangement joins TRBV5-1 to TRBJ2-2; 9 nucleotides agree with TRBD2. The CDR3 is 15 amino acids. Germline lookup yields CDR1 SGHRS and CDR2 YFSETQ. V was pared by 2 bases and J by 2 bases, with 1 base of the junction left unmatched. CDR3 sequence: CASSLLAGNTGELFF. The CDR3 bases are TGCGCCAGCAGCTTACTAGCGGGTAACACCGGGGAGCTGTTTTTT.

This chain links TRBV2 with TRBJ2-3; the D gene is possibly TRBD1 (7 bases). V was shortened by 5 bases and J by 2 bases, with 14 bases between the two germline ends. The CDR3 loop spans 15 amino acids. Germline V lookup: CDR1 SNHLY, CDR2 FYNNEI. The CDR3 is CASSFRGVDTDTQYF. CDR3 DNA: TGTGCCAGCAGTTTCAGGGGGGTTGACACAGATACGCAGTATTTT.

V gene TRBV30 combines with J gene TRBJ2-5; D may be TRBD2 (8 bases). CDR3 length: 14 amino acids. The V end lost 1 base, the J end lost 7 bases, and 16 bases lay between the germline ends. Germline V gene data show CDR1 as GTSNPN and CDR2 as SVGIG (reference sequence). The CDR3 loop reads CAWSAGGGGGTQYF. CDR3 bases: TGTGCCTGGAGTGCGGGAGGGGGCGGAGGGACCCAGTACTTC.

This clone has only one observation. This CDR3 reads CASSPRTQMIEYGYTF. CDR3 bases: TGTGCCAGCAGCCCTCGGACTCAAATGATCGAATATGGCTACACCTTC. The chain uses TRBV4-2 and TRBJ1-2; D gene unclear. Germline lookup yields CDR1 LGHNA and CDR2 YNFKEQ. The CDR3 consists of 16 residues. The germline V and J ends were trimmed by 4 bases and 5 bases, with 20 bases remaining between them.

Comments on this clone: This CDR3 is also generated by other DNA sequences in the sample. The chain recombines TRBV6-6 with TRBJ1-1; D possibly corresponds to TRBD1 (5 bases). The germline V gene has CDR1 MNHNY and CDR2 SVGAGI (reference sequence). The CDR3 spans 11 residues. V shed 6 bases and J shed 14 bases, with 16 bases lying between them. CDR3 DNA sequence: TGTGCCAGCAGCGAACGTAGGGGTGCCTTCTTT. Protein sequence: CASSERRGAFF.

This sequence joins TRBV6-4 and TRBJ1-1, with 7 bases fitting TRBD1. There are 14 residues in the CDR3. Germline lookup yields CDR1 MRHNA and CDR2 SNTAGT. Unmatched junction bases numbered 5, after V lost 6 bases and J lost 1 base. The CDR3 bases are TGTGCCAGCAGAAATCGGACAGGGAACACTGAAGCTTTCTTT. Its protein is CASRNRTGNTEAFF.

The J gene is TRBJ2-2, the V gene TRBV5-1; no reliable D call. Per germline, CDR1 SGHRS and CDR2 YFSETQ. The CDR3 has 12 amino acids. V shed 6 bases and J shed 6 bases, with 9 bases lying between them. CDR3 residues: CASNFNSGELFF. Here the CDR3 DNA reads TGCGCCAGCAACTTCAACTCCGGGGAGCTGTTTTTT.

The chain recombines TRBV6-4 with TRBJ2-1, with 8 bases matching TRBD1. J lost 6 bases, V lost 6 bases, and 13 bases had no gene match. The CDR3 is 16 residues long. Germline CDR1 MRHNA, CDR2 SNTAGT. The CDR3 DNA is TGTGCCAGCAGGGGCACCGGGACAGGAAGCCCCAATGAGCAGTTCTTC. Protein product: CASRGTGTGSPNEQFF.

The genes are TRBV12-1 and TRBJ1-3; the tabulated D call, TRBD1, remains unverified against the DNA. TRBV12-1 is a pseudogene segment. The CDR3 runs to 16 residues. The CDR3 DNA is TGTGCCAGCAGCGAATGGGACAAGCTCTCTGGAAACACCATATATTTT. The encoded protein is CASSEWDKLSGNTIYF.

CDR3 bases: TGTGCCAGTAGTATAATGCGGGGGAACAATGAGCAGTTCTTC. Its translation: CASSIMRGNNEQFF. This chain joins TRBV19 and TRBJ2-1; 7 positions match TRBD2. This CDR3 comprises 14 residues. V dropped 2 bases and J dropped 5; count of bases not matched to a gene: 3. CDR1 and CDR2 (germline): LNHDA, SQIVND (reference sequence).

The CDR3 here is CATSRKNRGTGELFF. In nucleotides, the CDR3 is TGTGCCACCAGCAGGAAAAACAGGGGGACCGGGGAGCTGTTTTTT. The chain uses TRBV15 and TRBJ2-2, with 8 nucleotides matching TRBD1. J was trimmed by 5 bases and V by 3 bases; bases with no gene match: 5. Germline V gene sequence: CDR1 LNHNV, CDR2 YYDKDF (reference sequence). The CDR3 consists of 15 residues. Full variable domain (outside the CDR3, taken from reference TRBV15 and TRBJ2-2): DAMVIQNPRYQVTQFGKPVTLSCSQTLNHNVMYWYQQKSSQAPKLLFHYYDKDFNNEADTPDNFQSRRPNTSFCFLDIRSPGLGDTAMYLCATSRKNRGTGELFFGEGSRLTVL.

The J gene is TRBJ1-4, the V gene TRBV7-9, with 11 nucleotides matching TRBD1. J was trimmed by 10 bases and V by 1 base; bases with no gene match: 8. From germline, CDR1 is SEHNR and CDR2 FQNEAQ (reference sequence). This CDR3 contains 16 residues. The chain's CDR3 is CASSLDIGTGGGKLFF. The DNA of the CDR3 is TGTGCCAGCAGCTTAGACATCGGGACAGGGGGAGGAAAACTGTTTTTT.

The chain links TRBV6-1 to TRBJ2-3, with D possibly TRBD2 on 5 matching bases. The length of the CDR3 is 14 residues. The germline gives CDR1 MNHNS, CDR2 SASEGT. V was trimmed by 0 bases and J by 4 bases, leaving 8 bases between them. The CDR3 DNA sequence: TGTGCCAGCAGTGAAGCGGGGAGCGCAGATACGCAGTATTTT. Its protein product is CASSEAGSADTQYF.

The genes are TRBV5-8 and TRBJ1-1; D perhaps matches TRBD1 (6 bases). V was pared by 1 base and J by 9 bases, with 10 bases between. This CDR3 contains 12 residues. Germline V gene sequence: CDR1 SGHTS, CDR2 YDEGEE. DNA of the CDR3: TGTGCCAGCAGCTTGACCGGGACACAAGCTTTCTTT. Residues: CASSLTGTQAFF.

This chain joins TRBV7-2 and TRBJ2-1; TRBD2 agrees at 7 bases. Germline trimming cut 4 bases from V and 4 bases from J; bases unmatched to any gene: 7. CDR1 is SGHTA, CDR2 FQGNSA, per germline. This CDR3 is 15 amino acids long. The CDR3 DNA reads as TGTGCCAGCAGCTCGGGACTACGAACTTACAATGAGCAGTTCTTC. Amino acid sequence: CASSSGLRTYNEQFF.

V is TRBV6-5 and J is TRBJ1-2; D remains ambiguous. CDR1 and CDR2 from the germline V gene are MNHEY and SVGAGI. The CDR3 is made up of 13 amino acids. The ends were cut back, 5 bases at V and 7 bases at J, with 14 bases in the middle. The CDR3 DNA is TGTGCCAGCAGTCGTCTAGGTACCGGTGGCTACACCTTC. This gives the protein CASSRLGTGGYTF.

The CDR3 sequence: CASSGGTALPLYEQYF. The CDR3 nucleotides are TGTGCCAGCAGTGGGGGGACAGCCCTTCCTTTGTACGAGCAGTACTTC. The rearrangement uses TRBV6-1 and TRBJ2-7; TRBD1 matches 7 bases. The V gene end was trimmed by 4 bases and the J gene end by 4 bases; junction bases not matched to a gene: 13. The CDR3 loop spans 16 amino acids. Germline assignment: CDR1 MNHNS and CDR2 SASEGT.

Comments on this clone: The same CDR3 can be traced to other DNA sequences in this sample. The J gene is TRBJ2-3, the V gene TRBV27, with 10 positions matching TRBD2. The CDR3 runs to 16 residues. CDR1 MNHEY and CDR2 SMNVEV come from the germline V gene (reference sequence). V gave up 5 bases and J gave up 4 bases; unmatched junction bases: 9. The CDR3 coding sequence is TGTGCCAGCAGTGTGTTAGCGGGAGGTAGAGCAGATACGCAGTATTTT. It translates to CASSVLAGGRADTQYF.